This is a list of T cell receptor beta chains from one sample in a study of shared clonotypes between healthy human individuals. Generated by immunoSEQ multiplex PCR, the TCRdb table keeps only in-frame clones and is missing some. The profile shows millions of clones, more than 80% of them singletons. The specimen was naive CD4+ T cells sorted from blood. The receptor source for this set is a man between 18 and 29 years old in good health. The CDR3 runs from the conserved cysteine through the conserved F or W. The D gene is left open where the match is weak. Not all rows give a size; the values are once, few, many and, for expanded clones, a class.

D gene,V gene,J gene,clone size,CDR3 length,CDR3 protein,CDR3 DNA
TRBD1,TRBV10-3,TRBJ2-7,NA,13,CAISRDRGTGQYF,TGTGCCATCAGTAGGGACAGGGGGACCGGGCAGTACTTC
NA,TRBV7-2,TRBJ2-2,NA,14,CASSAILVAGELFF,TGTGCCAGCAGCGCGATTCTGGTCGCCGGGGAGCTGTTTTTT
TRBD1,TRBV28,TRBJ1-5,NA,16,CASSPRRDREGQPQHF,TGTGCCAGCAGTCCGCGCCGGGACAGGGAGGGTCAGCCCCAGCATTTT
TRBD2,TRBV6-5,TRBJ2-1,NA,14,CASREGLAGGRQFF,TGTGCCAGCAGAGAGGGACTAGCGGGAGGACGGCAGTTCTTC
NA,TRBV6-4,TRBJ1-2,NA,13,CASSASGTHGYTF,TGTGCCAGCAGTGCCTCCGGGACACATGGCTACACCTTC
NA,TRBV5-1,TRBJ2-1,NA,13,CASSADTSNEQFF,TGCGCCAGCAGCGCTGACACCTCCAATGAGCAGTTCTTC
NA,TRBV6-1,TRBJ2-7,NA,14,CASSERPASYEQYF,TGTGCCAGCAGTGAGAGACCCGCCTCCTACGAGCAGTACTTC
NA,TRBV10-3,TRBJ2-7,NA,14,CAISEFEGPNEQYF,TGTGCCATCAGTGAGTTCGAGGGTCCCAACGAGCAGTACTTC
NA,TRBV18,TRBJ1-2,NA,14,CASSPGGEAYGYTF,TGTGCCAGCTCACCGGGGGGCGAGGCCTATGGCTACACCTTC
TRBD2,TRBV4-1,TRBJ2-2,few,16,CASSRGLAENTGELFF,TGCGCCAGCAGCCGAGGGCTAGCGGAGAACACCGGGGAGCTGTTTTTT